Below, 2 T cell receptor beta chains from the same sample are listed, as sequenced in a study of T cells in localized non-small cell lung cancer. Sequencing used immunoSEQ multiplex PCR; TCRdb keeps in-frame clones, though not all of them. The sample lists thousands of clones, about 39% occurring once. Source: normal lung tissue next to the tumor, taken before any cancer treatment. The receptors derive from a woman aged 40 to 75 with stage II squamous cell lung carcinoma.

This clone was counted between two and nine times. This chain joins TRBV6-8 and TRBJ2-2; D possibly corresponds to TRBD2 (6 bases). This CDR3 has 15 residues. With 10 bases removed from V and 5 bases from J, the gap between germline ends came to 20 bases. CDR1 is MNHGY and CDR2 is SAAAGT in the germline V gene. The CDR3 nucleotides read TGTGCCACCAAACGACTAGTCGTTAAGACCGGGGAGCTGTTTTTT. Translating it yields CATKRLVVKTGELFF.

The rearrangement links TRBV19 to TRBJ2-1; TRBD1 agrees at 9 bases. J gave up 10 bases and V 5 bases, and 6 bases lay outside the gene matches. Germline CDR1 LNHDA, CDR2 SQIVND (reference sequence). The CDR3 totals 13 residues. The CDR3 is CASSYWDRVEQFF. CDR3 DNA: TGTGCCAGTAGTTACTGGGACAGGGTCGAGCAGTTCTTC.